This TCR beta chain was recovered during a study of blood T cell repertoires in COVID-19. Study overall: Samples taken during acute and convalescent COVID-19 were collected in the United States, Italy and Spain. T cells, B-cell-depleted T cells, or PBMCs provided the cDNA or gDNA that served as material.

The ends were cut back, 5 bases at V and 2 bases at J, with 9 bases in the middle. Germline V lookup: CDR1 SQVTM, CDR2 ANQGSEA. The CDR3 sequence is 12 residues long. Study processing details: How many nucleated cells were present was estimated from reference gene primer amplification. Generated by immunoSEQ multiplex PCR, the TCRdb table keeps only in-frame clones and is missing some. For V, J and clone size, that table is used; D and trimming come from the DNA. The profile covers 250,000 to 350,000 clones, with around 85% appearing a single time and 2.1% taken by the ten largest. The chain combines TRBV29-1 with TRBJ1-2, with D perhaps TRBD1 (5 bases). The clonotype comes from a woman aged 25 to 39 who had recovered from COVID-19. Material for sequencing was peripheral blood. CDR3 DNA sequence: TGCAGCGTTCGACAGCGAAACTATGGCTACACCTTC. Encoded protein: CSVRQRNYGYTF. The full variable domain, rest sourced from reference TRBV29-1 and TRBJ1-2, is SAVISQKPSRDICQRGTSLTIQCQVDSQVTMMFWYRQQPGQSLTLIATANQGSEATYESGFVIDKFPISRPNLTFSTLTVSNMSPEDSSIYLCSVRQRNYGYTFGSGTRLTVV.